This T cell receptor (beta chain) is from a study of control samples from healthy donors and cancer patients. Assay used: immunoSEQ multiplex PCR; TCRdb lists only in-frame clones, some missing. Reported are roughly 190,000 clones; the ten largest clones contain 2.2%. The germline gives CDR1 SGHRS, CDR2 YFSETQ. Trimming removed 2 bases at V and 4 bases at J, with 10 bases between. This CDR3 is 14 amino acids long. The receptor comes from a woman aged 25 to 45 in good health. The V call is TRBV5-1, the J call TRBJ2-1; D may be TRBD1 or TRBD2 (5 bases each). The sequencing sample was made of blood. The chain's CDR3 is CASSFRDGYNEQFF. The CDR3 DNA reads as TGCGCCAGCAGCTTTCGGGACGGTTACAATGAGCAGTTCTTC.